This paragraph covers one T cell receptor beta chain sequence. Its antigen is still unknown. This specimen belongs to a study of T-cell memory formation after mild COVID-19. Study-level findings and limits: CD4+ contracting clones were found mainly in CM and EM, and CD8+ ones in EMRA. Pre-infection memory already had some responding clones, implying cross-reactive memory joined.

Each CDR3 protein gets one entry after TCRdb re-called the 5' RACE reads with MiXCR. The table shows about 400,000 distinct CDR3 sequences, with approximately 15% occurring only once. The origin of this receptor is a man between 18 and 29 years old who had mild COVID-19 (a few samples of this study predate the infection). Cell type and time point are not known. The material sequenced was PBMCs or a T cell subset sorted from them (not recorded which).

Here the CDR3 reads CSAEYSGERIYGYTF. In DNA, the CDR3 is TGCAGTGCTGAATATTCAGGGGAGAGGATTTATGGCTACACCTTC. J is TRBJ1-2 and V is TRBV20-1; TRBD1 is a possible D gene (6 bases). This CDR3 contains 15 residues. V lost 5 bases, J lost 5 bases, and 21 bases lay in between. Germline CDR1 DFQATT, CDR2 SNEGSKA (reference sequence).